The present TCR beta chain was sequenced within a study of response to subunit inactivated influenza vaccine. Notes on the study in general: Each seasonal influenza vaccination recruits few new T cells, the authors suggested.

CDR3 length: 13 amino acids. V was cut by 7 bases and J by 5 bases, with 17 bases left in between. Germline values: CDR1 SQVTM, CDR2 ANQGSEA. This clonotype was observed at least ten times. Antigen specificity is unknown. Each CDR3 protein gets one entry after TCRdb re-called the RT-PCR reads with MiXCR. This sample has 600,000 to 850,000 distinct CDR3 sequences, with less than 15% found just once. The chain has TRBV29-1 and TRBJ2-5; possibly TRBD1 for D (8 bases). This specimen consisted of PBMCs from blood, obtained around two weeks before vaccination. This TCR came from a man aged 50 to 60 who received an inactivated influenza vaccine. The CDR3 loop reads CSGGGGQVETQYF. The CDR3 coding sequence is TGCAGCGGGGGAGGGGGACAGGTGGAGACCCAGTACTTC. The full variable domain, rest sourced from reference TRBV29-1 and TRBJ2-5, is SAVISQKPSRDICQRGTSLTIQCQVDSQVTMMFWYRQQPGQSLTLIATANQGSEATYESGFVIDKFPISRPNLTFSTLTVSNMSPEDSSIYLCSGGGGQVETQYFGPGTRLLVL.